One T cell receptor beta chain is described in this entry. Its antigen is currently unknown. The data are from a study of T cells in localized non-small cell lung cancer. General study results and limits: Sequencing involved a lone tumor region, leaving heterogeneity possible. Researchers found a median roughly 50 of the top 100 tumor clones in adjacent lung.

Germline CDR1 SGHTA, CDR2 FQGNSA. The CDR3 is 13 residues long. V was shortened by 1 base and J by 1 base, with 4 bases between the two germline ends. Data came from immunoSEQ multiplex PCR; TCRdb stores just in-frame clones and leaves some out. The sample shows 30,000 to 35,000 clones, around 90% of them seen only once. The sample was peripheral blood, taken before any cancer treatment. The chain combines TRBV7-2 with TRBJ1-1; D is undetermined. This receptor was taken from a female donor at least 60 years old with stage I lung adenocarcinoma. The CDR3 bases are TGTGCCAGCAGCTTAGAGGGGAACACTGAAGCTTTCTTT. This sequence encodes CASSLEGNTEAFF.